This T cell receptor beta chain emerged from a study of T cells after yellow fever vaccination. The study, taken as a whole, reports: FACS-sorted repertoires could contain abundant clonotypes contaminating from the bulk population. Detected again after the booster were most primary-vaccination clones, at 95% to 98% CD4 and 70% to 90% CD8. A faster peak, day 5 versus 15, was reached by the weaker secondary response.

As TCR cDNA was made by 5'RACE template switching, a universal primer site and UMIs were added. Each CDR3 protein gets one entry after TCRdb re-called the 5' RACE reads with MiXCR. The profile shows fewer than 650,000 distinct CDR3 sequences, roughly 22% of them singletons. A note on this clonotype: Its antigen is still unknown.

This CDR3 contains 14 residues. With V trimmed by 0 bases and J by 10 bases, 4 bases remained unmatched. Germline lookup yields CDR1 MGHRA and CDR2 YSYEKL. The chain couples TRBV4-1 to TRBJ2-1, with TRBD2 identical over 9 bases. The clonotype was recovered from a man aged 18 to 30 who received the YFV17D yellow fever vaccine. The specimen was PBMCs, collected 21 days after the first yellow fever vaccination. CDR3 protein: CASSQEPTSGEQFF. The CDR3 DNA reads TGCGCCAGCAGCCAAGAACCGACTAGCGGCGAGCAGTTCTTC.